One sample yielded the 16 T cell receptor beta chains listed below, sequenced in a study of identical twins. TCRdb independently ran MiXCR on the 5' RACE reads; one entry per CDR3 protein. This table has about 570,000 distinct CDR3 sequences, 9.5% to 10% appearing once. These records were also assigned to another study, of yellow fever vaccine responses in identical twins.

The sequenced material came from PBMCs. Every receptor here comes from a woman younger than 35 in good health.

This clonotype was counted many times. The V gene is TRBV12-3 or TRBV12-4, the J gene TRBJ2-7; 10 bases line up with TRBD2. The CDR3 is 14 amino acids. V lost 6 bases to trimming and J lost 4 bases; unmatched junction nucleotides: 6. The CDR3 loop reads CASRRAGGIYEQYF. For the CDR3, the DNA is TGTGCCAGCAGGAGAGCGGGGGGGATTTACGAGCAGTACTTC.

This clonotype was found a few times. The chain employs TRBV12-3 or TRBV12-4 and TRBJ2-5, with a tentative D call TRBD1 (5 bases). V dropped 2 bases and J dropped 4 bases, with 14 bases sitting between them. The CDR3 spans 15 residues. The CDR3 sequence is CASSLSIVTGETQYF. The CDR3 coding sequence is TGTGCCAGCAGTTTATCTATAGTCACAGGAGAGACCCAGTACTTC.

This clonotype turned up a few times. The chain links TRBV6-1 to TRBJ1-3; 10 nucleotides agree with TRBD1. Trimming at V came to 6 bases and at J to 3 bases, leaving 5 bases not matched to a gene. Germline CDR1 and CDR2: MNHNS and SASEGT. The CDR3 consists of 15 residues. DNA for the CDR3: TGTGCCAGCAGCCGCGGGACAGGGGTTGGAAACACCATATATTTT. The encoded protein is CASSRGTGVGNTIYF.

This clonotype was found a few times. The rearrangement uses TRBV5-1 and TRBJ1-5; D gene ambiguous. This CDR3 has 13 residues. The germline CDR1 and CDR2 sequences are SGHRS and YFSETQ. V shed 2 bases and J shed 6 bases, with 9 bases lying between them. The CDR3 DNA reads TGCGCCAGCAGCTTTTGGACGGGTCAGCCCCAGCATTTT. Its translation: CASSFWTGQPQHF.

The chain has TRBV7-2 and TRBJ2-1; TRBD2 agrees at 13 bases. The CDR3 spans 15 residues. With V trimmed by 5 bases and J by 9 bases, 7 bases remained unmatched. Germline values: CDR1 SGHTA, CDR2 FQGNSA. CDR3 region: CASSDTSGRAAEQFF. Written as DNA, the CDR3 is TGTGCCAGCAGCGACACTAGCGGGAGGGCCGCTGAGCAGTTCTTC.

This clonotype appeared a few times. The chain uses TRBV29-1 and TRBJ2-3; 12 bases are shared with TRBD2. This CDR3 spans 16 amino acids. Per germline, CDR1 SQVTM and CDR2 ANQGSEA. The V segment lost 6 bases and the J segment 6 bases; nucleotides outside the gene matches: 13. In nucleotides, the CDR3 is TGCAGCGTGCCTCTAGCGGGAGGGCCTGGGGCGGATACGCAGTATTTT. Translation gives CSVPLAGGPGADTQYF.

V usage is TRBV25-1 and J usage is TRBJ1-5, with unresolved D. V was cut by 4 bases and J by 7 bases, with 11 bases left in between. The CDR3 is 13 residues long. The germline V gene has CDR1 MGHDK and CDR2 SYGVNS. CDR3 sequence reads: CASSVRGGQPQHF. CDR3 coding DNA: TGTGCCAGCAGTGTACGGGGTGGCCAGCCCCAGCATTTT.

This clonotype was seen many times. CDR3 region: CASSYKGNTEAFF. The CDR3 DNA reads TGTGCCAGCAGTTACAAGGGGAACACTGAAGCTTTCTTT. The V and J genes are TRBV6-5 and TRBJ1-1; D gene ambiguous. The CDR3 has 13 residues. CDR1 is MNHEY and CDR2 is SVGAGI in the germline V gene. The ends were cut back, 2 bases at V and 1 base at J, with 5 bases in the middle.

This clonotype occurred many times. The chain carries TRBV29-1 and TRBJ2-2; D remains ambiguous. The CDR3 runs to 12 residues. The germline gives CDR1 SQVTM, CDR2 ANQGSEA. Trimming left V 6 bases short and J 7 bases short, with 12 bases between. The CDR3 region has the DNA TGCAGCGTGGCCTATACTATCGGGGAGCTGTTTTTT. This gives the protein CSVAYTIGELFF.

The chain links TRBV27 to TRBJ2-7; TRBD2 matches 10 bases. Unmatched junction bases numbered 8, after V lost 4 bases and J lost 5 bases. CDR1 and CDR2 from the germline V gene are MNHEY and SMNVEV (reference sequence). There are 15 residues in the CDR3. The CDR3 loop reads CASSYPGLATHEQYF. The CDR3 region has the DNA TGTGCCAGCAGTTATCCGGGACTAGCGACCCACGAGCAGTACTTC.

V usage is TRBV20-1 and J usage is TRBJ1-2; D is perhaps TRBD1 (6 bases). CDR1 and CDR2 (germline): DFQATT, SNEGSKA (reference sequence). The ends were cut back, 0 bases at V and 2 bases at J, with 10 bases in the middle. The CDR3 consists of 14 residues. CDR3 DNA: TGCAGTGCTAGAGACCCAGGGGCAAACTATGGCTACACCTTC. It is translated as CSARDPGANYGYTF.

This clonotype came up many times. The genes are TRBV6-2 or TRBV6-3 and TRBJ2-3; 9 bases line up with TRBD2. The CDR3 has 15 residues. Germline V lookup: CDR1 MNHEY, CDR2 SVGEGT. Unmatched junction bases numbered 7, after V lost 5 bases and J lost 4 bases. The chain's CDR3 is CASSLSGSFADTQYF. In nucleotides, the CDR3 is TGTGCCAGCAGTCTTAGCGGGAGTTTCGCAGATACGCAGTATTTT.

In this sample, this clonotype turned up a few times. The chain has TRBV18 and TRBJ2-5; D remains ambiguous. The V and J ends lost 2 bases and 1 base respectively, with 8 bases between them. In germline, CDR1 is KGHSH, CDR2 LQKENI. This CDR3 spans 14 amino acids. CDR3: CASSPTITQETQYF. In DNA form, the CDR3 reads TGTGCCAGCTCACCAACTATAACCCAAGAGACCCAGTACTTC.

CDR3 in DNA: TGTGCCAGCAGCCCAAGTGAGGGACTAGCAATGGCAGATACGCAGTATTTT. This encodes CASSPSEGLAMADTQYF. The rearrangement joins TRBV7-9 to TRBJ2-3; 9 nucleotides agree with TRBD2. V trimming: 5 bases; J trimming: 4 bases; junction bases outside the gene matches: 13. Germline lookup yields CDR1 SEHNR and CDR2 FQNEAQ (reference sequence). The CDR3 covers 17 residues.

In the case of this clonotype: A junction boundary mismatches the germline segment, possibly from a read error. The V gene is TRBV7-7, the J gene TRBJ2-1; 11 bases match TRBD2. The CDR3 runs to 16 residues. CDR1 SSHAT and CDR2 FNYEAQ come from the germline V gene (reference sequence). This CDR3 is CASSLAGGREIDEQFF. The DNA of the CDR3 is TGTGCTAGCAGCTTAGCGGGAGGGCGGGAAATCGATGAGCAGTTCTTC.

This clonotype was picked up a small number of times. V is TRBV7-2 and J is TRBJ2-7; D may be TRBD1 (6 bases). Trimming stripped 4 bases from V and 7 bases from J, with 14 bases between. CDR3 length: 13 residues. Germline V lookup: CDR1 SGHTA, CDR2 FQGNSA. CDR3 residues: CASSSPYREEQYF. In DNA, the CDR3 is TGTGCCAGCAGCTCGCCCTACAGGGAAGAGCAGTACTTC.